The T cell receptor (beta chain) under discussion was sequenced for a study of neurological immune-mediated disorders. There are many counts of this clonotype. Specified time point: technical triplicate 2. TCRdb analysed the 5' RACE reads with MiXCR anew, one entry per CDR3 protein. The sample shows about 59,000 distinct CDR3 sequences, approximately 25% of them seen only once. From germline, CDR1 is KGHSH and CDR2 LQKENI. With 2 bases removed from V and 1 base from J, the gap between germline ends came to 5 bases. The CDR3 extends over 14 amino acids. This sequence joins TRBV18 and TRBJ2-2; D gene uncertain. This receptor was obtained from a man in his sixties with HTLV-1-associated myelopathy (HAM/TSP). The sequenced material came from PBMCs. CDR3 region: CASSPDQNTGELFF. Here the CDR3 DNA reads TGTGCCAGCTCACCAGATCAGAACACCGGGGAGCTGTTTTTT.